Below, 11 T cell receptor beta chains from the same sample are listed, as sequenced in a study of somatic mutations in cytotoxic T cells in rheumatoid arthritis. Measured with immunoSEQ multiplex PCR; TCRdb has only the in-frame clones, and not every one. This sample has about 4,800 clones, with around 84% found just once. The sequencing sample was made of CD8+ T cells sorted from blood. The receptors originated from a woman between 50 and 59 years old with rheumatoid arthritis.

The rearrangement links TRBV15 to TRBJ2-1; TRBD1 is a possible D gene (6 bases). Germline lookup yields CDR1 LNHNV and CDR2 YYDKDF (reference sequence). The CDR3 runs 15 residues. The V gene lost 1 base and the J gene lost 0 bases, with 7 bases spanning the gap. CDR3 coding DNA: TGTGCCACCAGCAGAGTGGGGGCCTCCTACAATGAGCAGTTCTTC. It yields the protein CATSRVGASYNEQFF.

The V and J genes are TRBV5-4 and TRBJ1-2; D is perhaps TRBD1 (5 bases). Germline loops: CDR1 SGHNT, CDR2 YYREEE (reference sequence). CDR3 length: 12 amino acids. The germline V and J ends were trimmed by 0 bases and 14 bases, with 14 bases remaining between them. The CDR3 sequence: CASSLAAGGETF. DNA for the CDR3: TGTGCCAGCAGCTTGGCCGCGGGGGGTGAGACCTTC.

The J gene is TRBJ2-7, the V gene TRBV6-5, with a tentative D call TRBD2 (7 bases). The CDR3 covers 13 residues. V lost 5 bases and J 5 bases, leaving 13 bases between the germline ends. Germline CDR1 MNHEY, CDR2 SVGAGI. The CDR3 reads CASSVQGRDEQYF. CDR3 DNA sequence: TGTGCCAGCAGTGTGCAGGGGAGGGACGAGCAGTACTTC.

For the CDR3, the DNA is TGTGCCAGCTCACCCTGGATTATGGGGCAGACAACTAGCACAGATACGCAGTATTTT. Its protein product is CASSPWIMGQTTSTDTQYF. The chain joins TRBV18 to TRBJ2-3, with a weak D call TRBD1 (5 bases). Looked up from germline, CDR1 is KGHSH and CDR2 is LQKENI. With 3 bases removed from V and 0 bases from J, the gap between germline ends came to 22 bases. The CDR3 covers 19 residues.

The chain has TRBV19 and TRBJ2-2, with D perhaps TRBD1 (5 bases). Trimming stripped 5 bases from V and 9 bases from J, with 16 bases between. The CDR3 is 14 amino acids. CDR1 LNHDA and CDR2 SQIVND come from the germline V gene (reference sequence). The CDR3 loop reads CASSPEGVSWELFF. CDR3 sequence (DNA): TGTGCCAGTAGTCCGGAAGGGGTGAGCTGGGAGCTGTTTTTT.

The CDR3 is CSARTGGEAQHF. CDR3 nucleotides: TGCAGCGCCAGGACAGGGGGCGAAGCCCAGCATTTT. This sequence joins TRBV29-1 and TRBJ1-5; TRBD1 matches at 11 bases. V shed 7 bases and J 11 bases; nucleotides not matched to a gene: 7. CDR1 is SQVTM and CDR2 is ANQGSEA in the germline V gene. The CDR3 totals 12 residues.

The chain has TRBV6-4 and TRBJ2-1; 7 bases are shared with TRBD2. This CDR3 has 14 amino acids. V lost 3 bases and J lost 7; bases outside the gene matches: 6. Looked up from germline, CDR1 is MRHNA and CDR2 is SNTAGT. Here the CDR3 DNA reads TGTGCCAGCAGTGAGTGGGGGGGGAGGAATGAGCAGTTCTTC. Translating gives CASSEWGGRNEQFF.

This clone was counted a few times. The rearrangement uses TRBV28 and TRBJ1-5; D remains unclear. CDR1 and CDR2 from the germline V gene are MDHEN and SYDVKM. Between the trimmed V and J ends, which lost 4 bases and 11 bases, there was a span of 27 bases. This CDR3 has 17 amino acids. CDR3 sequence: CASSSPLARYTNHAQHF. The CDR3 DNA follows: TGTGCCAGCAGTTCCCCTTTAGCAAGGTATACCAATCATGCCCAGCATTTT.

This chain links TRBV9 with TRBJ1-2; D gene uncertain. Germline V gene sequence: CDR1 SGDLS, CDR2 YYNGEE. V was cut by 3 bases and J by 7 bases, with 7 bases left in between. There are 11 residues in the CDR3. Here the CDR3 reads CASSEGGGYTF. CDR3 nucleotides: TGTGCCAGCAGCGAGGGAGGTGGCTACACCTTC. Variable domain in full (rest from reference TRBV9 and TRBJ1-2): DSGVTQTPKHLITATGQRVTLRCSPRSGDLSVYWYQQSLDQGLQFLIQYYNGEERAKGNILERFSAQQFPDLHSELNLSSLELGDSALYFCASSEGGGYTFGSGTRLTVV.

This chain joins TRBV7-9 and TRBJ2-3; 7 nucleotides line up with TRBD2. V gave up 5 bases and J gave up 11 bases; unmatched junction bases: 22. The germline V gene has CDR1 SEHNR and CDR2 FQNEAQ (reference sequence). CDR3 size: 17 residues. The CDR3 region is CASSHNPEAGPSQEQYF. CDR3 nucleotides: TGTGCCAGCAGCCACAATCCGGAAGCGGGGCCATCTCAGGAGCAGTATTTT.

The chain is built from TRBV11-2 and TRBJ1-1; 7 nucleotides line up with TRBD1. The CDR3 spans 15 residues. J lost 11 bases, V lost 0 bases, and 12 bases had no gene match. The germline V gene has CDR1 SGHAT and CDR2 FQNNGV. The CDR3 DNA sequence: TGTGCCAGCAGCTTAGATTCAGGGGGTTCGGCTGTCGCTTTCTTT. This sequence encodes CASSLDSGGSAVAFF.